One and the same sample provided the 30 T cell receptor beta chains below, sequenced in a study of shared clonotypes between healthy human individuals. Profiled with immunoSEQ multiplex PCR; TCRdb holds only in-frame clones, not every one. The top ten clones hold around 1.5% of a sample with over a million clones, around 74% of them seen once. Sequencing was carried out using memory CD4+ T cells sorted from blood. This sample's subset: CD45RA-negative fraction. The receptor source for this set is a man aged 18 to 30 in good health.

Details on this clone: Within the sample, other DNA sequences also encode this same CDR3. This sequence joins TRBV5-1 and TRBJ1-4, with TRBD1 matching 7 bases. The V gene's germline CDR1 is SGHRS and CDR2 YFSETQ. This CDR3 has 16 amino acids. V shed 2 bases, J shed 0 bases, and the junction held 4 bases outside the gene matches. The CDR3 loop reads CASSLPTGATNEKLFF. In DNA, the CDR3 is TGCGCCAGCAGCTTACCCACAGGGGCAACTAATGAAAAACTGTTTTTT.

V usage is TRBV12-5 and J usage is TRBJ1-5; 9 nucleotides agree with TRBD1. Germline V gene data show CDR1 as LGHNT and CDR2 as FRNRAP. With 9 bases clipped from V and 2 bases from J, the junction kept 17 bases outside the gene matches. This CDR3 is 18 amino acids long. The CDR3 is CASCSPGQGLYGNQPQHF. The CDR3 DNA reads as TGTGCTAGCTGCTCCCCGGGACAGGGCTTATATGGCAATCAGCCCCAGCATTTT.

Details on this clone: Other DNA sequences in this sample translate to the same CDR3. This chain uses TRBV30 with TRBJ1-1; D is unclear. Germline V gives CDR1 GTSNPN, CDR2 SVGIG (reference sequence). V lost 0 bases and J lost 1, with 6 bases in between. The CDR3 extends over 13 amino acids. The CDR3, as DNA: TGTGCCTGGAGTGTAGCAGGGAACACTGAAGCTTTCTTT. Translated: CAWSVAGNTEAFF.

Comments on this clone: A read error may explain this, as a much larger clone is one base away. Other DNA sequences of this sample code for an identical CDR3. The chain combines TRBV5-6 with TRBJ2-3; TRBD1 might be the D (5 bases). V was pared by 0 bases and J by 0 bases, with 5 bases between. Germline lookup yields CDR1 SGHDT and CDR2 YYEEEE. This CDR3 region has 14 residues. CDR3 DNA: TGTGCCAGCAGCTTGGGACAGAGCACAGATACGCAGTATTTT. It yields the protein CASSLGQSTDTQYF.

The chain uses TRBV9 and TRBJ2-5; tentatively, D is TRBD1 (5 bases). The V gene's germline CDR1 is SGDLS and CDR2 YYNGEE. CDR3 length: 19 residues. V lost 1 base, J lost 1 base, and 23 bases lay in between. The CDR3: CASSVFGVKGPEAQETQYF. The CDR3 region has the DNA TGTGCCAGCAGCGTATTTGGGGTAAAGGGGCCCGAGGCCCAAGAGACCCAGTACTTC.

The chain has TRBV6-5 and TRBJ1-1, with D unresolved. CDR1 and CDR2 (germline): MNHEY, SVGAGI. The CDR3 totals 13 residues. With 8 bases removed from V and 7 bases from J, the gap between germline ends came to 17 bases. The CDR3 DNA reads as TGTGCCAGCTTTTCTCTTGTTTCGAGTGAAGCTTTCTTT. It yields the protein CASFSLVSSEAFF.

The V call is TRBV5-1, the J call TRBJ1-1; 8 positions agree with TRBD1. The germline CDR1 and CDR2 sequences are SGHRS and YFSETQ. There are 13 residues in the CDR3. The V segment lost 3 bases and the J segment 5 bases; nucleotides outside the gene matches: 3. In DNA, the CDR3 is TGCGCCAGCAGCTCCCGACAGGGGACTGAAGCTTTCTTT. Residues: CASSSRQGTEAFF.

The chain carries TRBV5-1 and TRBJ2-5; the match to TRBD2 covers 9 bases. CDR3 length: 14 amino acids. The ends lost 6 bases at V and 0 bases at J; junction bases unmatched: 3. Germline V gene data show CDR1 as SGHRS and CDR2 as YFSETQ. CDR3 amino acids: CASTPSGNQETQYF. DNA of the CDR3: TGCGCCAGCACCCCTAGCGGGAACCAAGAGACCCAGTACTTC.

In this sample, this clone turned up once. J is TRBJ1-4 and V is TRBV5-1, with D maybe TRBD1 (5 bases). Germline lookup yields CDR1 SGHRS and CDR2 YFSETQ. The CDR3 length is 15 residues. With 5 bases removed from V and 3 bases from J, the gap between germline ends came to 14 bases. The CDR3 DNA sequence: TGCGCCAGCAGTGCCTGGACGGGACCTAATGAAAAACTGTTTTTT. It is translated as CASSAWTGPNEKLFF.

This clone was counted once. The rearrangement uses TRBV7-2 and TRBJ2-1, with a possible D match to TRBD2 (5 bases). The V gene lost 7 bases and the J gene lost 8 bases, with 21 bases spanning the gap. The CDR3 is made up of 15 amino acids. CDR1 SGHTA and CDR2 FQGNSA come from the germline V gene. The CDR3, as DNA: TGTGCCAGCAATCTAGCTTTTCGTTCCGTCGATGAGCAGTTCTTC. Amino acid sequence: CASNLAFRSVDEQFF.

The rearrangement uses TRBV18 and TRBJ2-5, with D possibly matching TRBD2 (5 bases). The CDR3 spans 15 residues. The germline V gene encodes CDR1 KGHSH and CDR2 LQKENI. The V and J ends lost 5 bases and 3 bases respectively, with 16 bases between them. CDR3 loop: CASSSSERSKETQYF. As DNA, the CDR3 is TGTGCCAGCTCATCCTCAGAGCGGAGCAAAGAGACCCAGTACTTC.

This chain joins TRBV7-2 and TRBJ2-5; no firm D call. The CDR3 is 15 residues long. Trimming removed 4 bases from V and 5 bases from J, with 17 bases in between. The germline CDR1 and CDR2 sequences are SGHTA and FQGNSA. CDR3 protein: CASSSNVAAVETQYF. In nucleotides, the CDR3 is TGTGCCAGCAGCTCGAACGTGGCAGCTGTGGAGACCCAGTACTTC.

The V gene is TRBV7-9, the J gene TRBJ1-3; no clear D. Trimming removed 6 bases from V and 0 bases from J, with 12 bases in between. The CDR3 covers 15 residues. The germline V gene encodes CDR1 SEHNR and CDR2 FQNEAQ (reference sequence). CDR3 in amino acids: CASSDDGNSGNTIYF. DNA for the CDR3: TGTGCCAGCAGTGACGACGGGAACTCTGGAAACACCATATATTTT.

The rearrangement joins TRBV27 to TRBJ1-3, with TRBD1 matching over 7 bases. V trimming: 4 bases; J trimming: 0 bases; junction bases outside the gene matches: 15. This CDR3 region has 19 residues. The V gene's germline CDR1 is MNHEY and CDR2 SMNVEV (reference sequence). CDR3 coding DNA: TGTGCCAGCAGTTCGAAAGAAGACCCGGGACAGAACTCTGGAAACACCATATATTTT. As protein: CASSSKEDPGQNSGNTIYF.

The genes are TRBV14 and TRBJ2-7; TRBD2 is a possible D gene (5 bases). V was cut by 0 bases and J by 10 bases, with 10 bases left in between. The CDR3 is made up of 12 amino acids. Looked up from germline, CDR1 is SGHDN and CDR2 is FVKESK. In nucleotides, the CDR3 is TGTGCCAGCAGCCAAGATGCGGGTATCCAGTACTTC. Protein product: CASSQDAGIQYF.

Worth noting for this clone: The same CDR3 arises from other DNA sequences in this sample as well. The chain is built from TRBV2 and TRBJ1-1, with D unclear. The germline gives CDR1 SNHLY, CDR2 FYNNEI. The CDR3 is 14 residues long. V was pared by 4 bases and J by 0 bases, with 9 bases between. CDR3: CASSVLQVNTEAFF. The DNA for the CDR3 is TGTGCCAGCAGTGTATTGCAGGTGAACACTGAAGCTTTCTTT.

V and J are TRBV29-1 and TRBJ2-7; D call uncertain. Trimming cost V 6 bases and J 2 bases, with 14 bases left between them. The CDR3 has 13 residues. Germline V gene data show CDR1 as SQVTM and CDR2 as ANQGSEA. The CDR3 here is CSVTPGPAYEQYF. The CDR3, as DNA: TGCAGCGTGACCCCGGGCCCCGCCTACGAGCAGTACTTC.

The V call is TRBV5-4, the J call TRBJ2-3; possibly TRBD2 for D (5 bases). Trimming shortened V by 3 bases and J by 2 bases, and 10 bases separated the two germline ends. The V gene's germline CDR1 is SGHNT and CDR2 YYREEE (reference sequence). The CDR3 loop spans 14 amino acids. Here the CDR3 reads CASSSDLLTDTQYF. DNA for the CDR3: TGTGCCAGCAGCTCGGACTTACTCACAGATACGCAGTATTTT.

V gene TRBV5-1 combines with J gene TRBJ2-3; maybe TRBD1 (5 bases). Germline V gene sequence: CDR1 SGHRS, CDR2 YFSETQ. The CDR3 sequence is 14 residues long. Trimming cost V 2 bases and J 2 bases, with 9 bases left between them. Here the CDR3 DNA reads TGCGCCAGCAGCTTTGACAGCCTCACAGATACGCAGTATTTT. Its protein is CASSFDSLTDTQYF.

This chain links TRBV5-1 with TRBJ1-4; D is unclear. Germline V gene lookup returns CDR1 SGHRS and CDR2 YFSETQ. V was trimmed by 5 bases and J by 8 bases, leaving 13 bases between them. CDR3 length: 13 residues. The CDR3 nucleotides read TGCGCCAGCAGTGGTGGGCGAGGCGAAAAACTGTTTTTT. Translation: CASSGGRGEKLFF.

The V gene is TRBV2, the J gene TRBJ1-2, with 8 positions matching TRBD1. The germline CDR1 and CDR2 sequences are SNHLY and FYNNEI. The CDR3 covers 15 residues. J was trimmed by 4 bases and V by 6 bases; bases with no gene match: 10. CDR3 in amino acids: CASSRTQGAGYGYTF. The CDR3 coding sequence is TGTGCCAGCAGCAGAACCCAGGGGGCGGGCTATGGCTACACCTTC.

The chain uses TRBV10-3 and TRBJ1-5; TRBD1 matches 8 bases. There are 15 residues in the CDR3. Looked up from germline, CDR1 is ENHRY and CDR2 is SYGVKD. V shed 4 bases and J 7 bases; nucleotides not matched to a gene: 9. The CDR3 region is CAISADRGTGQPQHF. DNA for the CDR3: TGTGCCATCAGTGCTGACAGGGGAACGGGACAGCCCCAGCATTTT.

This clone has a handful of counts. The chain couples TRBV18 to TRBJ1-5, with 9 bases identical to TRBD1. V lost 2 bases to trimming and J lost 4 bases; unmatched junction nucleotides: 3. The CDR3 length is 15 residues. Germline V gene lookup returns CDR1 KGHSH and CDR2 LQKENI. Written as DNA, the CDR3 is TGTGCCAGCTCACCAGGGACAGGGCCGAATCAGCCCCAGCATTTT. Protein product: CASSPGTGPNQPQHF.

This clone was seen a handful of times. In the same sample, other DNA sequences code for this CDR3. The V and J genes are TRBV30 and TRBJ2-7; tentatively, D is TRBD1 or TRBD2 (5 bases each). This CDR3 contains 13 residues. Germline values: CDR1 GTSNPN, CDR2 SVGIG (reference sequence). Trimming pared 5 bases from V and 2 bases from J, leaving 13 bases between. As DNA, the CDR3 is TGTGCCTGGGGGCAGGGAGCCACCTACGAGCAGTACTTC. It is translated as CAWGQGATYEQYF.

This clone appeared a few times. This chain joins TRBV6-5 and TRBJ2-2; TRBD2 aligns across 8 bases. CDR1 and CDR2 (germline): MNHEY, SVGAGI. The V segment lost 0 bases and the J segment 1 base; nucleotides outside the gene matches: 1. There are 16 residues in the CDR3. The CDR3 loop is CASSYSSGGNTGELFF. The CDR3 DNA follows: TGTGCCAGCAGTTACTCCAGCGGGGGGAACACCGGGGAGCTGTTTTTT.

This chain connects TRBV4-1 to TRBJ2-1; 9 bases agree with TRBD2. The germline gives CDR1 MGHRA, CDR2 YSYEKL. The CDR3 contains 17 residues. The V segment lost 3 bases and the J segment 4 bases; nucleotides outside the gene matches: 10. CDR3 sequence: CASSHRSSGAKYNEQFF. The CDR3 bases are TGCGCCAGCAGCCATCGCTCTAGCGGGGCGAAATACAATGAGCAGTTCTTC.

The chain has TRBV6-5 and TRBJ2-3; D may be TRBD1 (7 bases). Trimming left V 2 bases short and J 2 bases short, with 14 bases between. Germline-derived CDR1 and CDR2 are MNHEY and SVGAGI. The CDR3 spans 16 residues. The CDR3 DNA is TGTGCCAGCAGTTACGATCAGGGGGGTTCCACAGATACGCAGTATTTT. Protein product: CASSYDQGGSTDTQYF.

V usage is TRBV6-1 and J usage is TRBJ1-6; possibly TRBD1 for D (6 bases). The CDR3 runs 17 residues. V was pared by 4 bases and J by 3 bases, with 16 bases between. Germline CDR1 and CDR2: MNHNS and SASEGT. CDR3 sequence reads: CASSAEAQGFYNSPLHF. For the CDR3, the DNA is TGTGCCAGCAGTGCGGAGGCACAGGGATTCTATAATTCACCCCTCCACTTT.

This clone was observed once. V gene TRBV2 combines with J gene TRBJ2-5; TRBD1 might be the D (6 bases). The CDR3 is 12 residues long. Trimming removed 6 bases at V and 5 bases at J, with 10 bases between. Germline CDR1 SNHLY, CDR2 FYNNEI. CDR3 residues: CASRDDRETQYF. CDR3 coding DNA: TGTGCCAGCAGGGACGACAGGGAGACCCAGTACTTC.

For the CDR3, the DNA is TGTGCCAGCAGGGGACTAGCGGGAGCCTACGAGCAGTACTTC. It codes for CASRGLAGAYEQYF. This chain links TRBV2 with TRBJ2-7, with 14 bases lining up with TRBD2. The germline V gene has CDR1 SNHLY and CDR2 FYNNEI. The CDR3 runs to 14 residues. V trimming: 6 bases; J trimming: 2 bases; junction bases outside the gene matches: 0. Full variable domain (outside the CDR3, taken from reference TRBV2 and TRBJ2-7): EPEVTQTPSHQVTQMGQEVILRCVPISNHLYFYWYRQILGQKVEFLVSFYNNEISEKSEIFDDQFSVERPDGSNFTLKIRSTKLEDSAMYFCASRGLAGAYEQYFGPGTRLTVT.